The source of this TCR beta chain is a study of T cells in localized non-small cell lung cancer. Study-wide results and caveats: Longer overall survival associated with higher blood T cell density; shorter survival with higher adjacent-lung clonality. Compared with tumor, uninvolved adjacent lung displayed greater T cell clonality, ranking highest overall. Within adjacent lung there appeared a median around 55 of the top 100 tumor clones.

Method: immunoSEQ multiplex PCR; TCRdb's copy keeps in-frame clones and lacks some. The sample has around 26,000 clones; 85% to 95% are singletons. Trimming stripped 4 bases from V and 5 bases from J, with 15 bases between. Germline-derived CDR1 and CDR2 are SGHVS and FNYEAQ. The CDR3 has 16 residues. Note on this clone: The target antigen is unknown.

The source of this sequence is a female donor over 55 with stage II squamous cell lung carcinoma. The J gene is TRBJ1-6, the V gene TRBV7-6; tentative D call: TRBD1 (6 bases). This sample comprised peripheral blood, obtained before any cancer treatment. The CDR3, as DNA: TGTGCCAGCAGCTGGGGGGGGCGAAAGGATAATTCACCCCTCCACTTT. The encoded protein is CASSWGGRKDNSPLHF.